The present T cell receptor beta chain was sequenced within a study of T cell repertoires in cytomegalovirus infection. The V gene lost 6 bases and the J gene lost 4 bases, with 6 bases spanning the gap. The germline gives CDR1 MGHDK, CDR2 SYGVNS. This CDR3 comprises 11 residues. TCRdb independently ran MiXCR on the reads; one entry per CDR3 protein. The table shows 290,000 or so distinct CDR3 sequences, with roughly a tenth occurring only once. This clonotype was seen at least ten times. This TCR came from a human donor in good health (CMV status not recorded). Some clones in this sample may be carry-over from other donors' samples. Material for sequencing was PBMCs. The chain has TRBV25-1 and TRBJ1-1, with D hard to call. Here the CDR3 reads CASRVGTEAFF. In DNA form, the CDR3 reads TGTGCCAGCAGGGTAGGCACTGAAGCTTTCTTT.